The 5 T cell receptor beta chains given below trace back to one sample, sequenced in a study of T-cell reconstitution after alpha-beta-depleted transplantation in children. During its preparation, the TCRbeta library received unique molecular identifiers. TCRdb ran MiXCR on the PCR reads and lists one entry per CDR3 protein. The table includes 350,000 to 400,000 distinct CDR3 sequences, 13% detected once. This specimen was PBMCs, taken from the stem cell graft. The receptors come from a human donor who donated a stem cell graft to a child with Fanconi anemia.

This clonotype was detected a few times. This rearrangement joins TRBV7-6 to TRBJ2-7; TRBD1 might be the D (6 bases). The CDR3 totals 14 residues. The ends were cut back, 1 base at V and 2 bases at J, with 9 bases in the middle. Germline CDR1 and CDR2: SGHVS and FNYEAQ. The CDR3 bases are TGTGCCAGCAGCTTAGAACCAGGGGCCTACGAGCAGTACGTC. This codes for CASSLEPGAYEQYV.

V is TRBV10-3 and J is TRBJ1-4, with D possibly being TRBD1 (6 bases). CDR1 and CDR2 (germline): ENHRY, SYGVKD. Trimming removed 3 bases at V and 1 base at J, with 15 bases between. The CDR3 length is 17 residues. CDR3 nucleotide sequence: TGTGCCATCAGTGATGTAGACCGGGGGCAAACTAATGAAAAACTGTTTTTT. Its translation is CAISDVDRGQTNEKLFF.

The CDR3 sequence is CASSGLPTAYPYNEQFF. For the CDR3, the DNA is TGTGCCAGCAGCGGACTCCCAACGGCCTATCCCTACAATGAGCAGTTCTTC. The chain links TRBV7-3 to TRBJ2-1; D possibly corresponds to TRBD2 (5 bases). The V gene lost 5 bases and the J gene lost 2 bases, with 19 bases spanning the gap. Germline CDR1 is SGHTA and CDR2 is FQGTGA. The CDR3 has 17 residues.

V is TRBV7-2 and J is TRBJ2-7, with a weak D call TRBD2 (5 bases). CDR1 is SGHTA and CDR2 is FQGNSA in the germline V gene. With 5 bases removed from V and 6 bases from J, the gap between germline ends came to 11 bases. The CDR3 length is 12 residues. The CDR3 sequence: CASSLGVFEQYF. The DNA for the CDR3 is TGTGCCAGCAGCCTCGGGGTATTCGAGCAGTACTTC.

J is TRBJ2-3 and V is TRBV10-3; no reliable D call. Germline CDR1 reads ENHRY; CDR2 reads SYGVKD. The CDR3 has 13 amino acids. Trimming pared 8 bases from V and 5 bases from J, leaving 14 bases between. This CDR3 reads CAISSTREDTQYF. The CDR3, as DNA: TGTGCCATCTCCTCGACCCGTGAAGATACGCAGTATTTT.